Listed here are 30 T cell receptor beta chains from one sample, sequenced in a study of T cells after yellow fever vaccination. TCRdb re-called the 5' RACE reads with MiXCR, one entry per CDR3 protein. The table records approximately 450,000 distinct CDR3 sequences, around a sixth of them present only once. The sample consisted of PBMCs, taken before the yellow fever booster vaccination. These receptors came from a man younger than 30 who received the YFV17D yellow fever vaccine.

V is TRBV15 and J is TRBJ1-3; D remains ambiguous. The V and J ends lost 0 bases and 0 bases respectively, with 9 bases between them. Germline V gene sequence: CDR1 LNHNV, CDR2 YYDKDF (reference sequence). The CDR3 extends over 16 amino acids. CDR3: CATSRERQISGNTIYF. For the CDR3, the DNA is TGTGCCACCAGCAGAGAGCGCCAGATCTCTGGAAACACCATATATTTT.

The V and J genes are TRBV6-5 and TRBJ1-3; D uncertain. Trimming shortened V by 6 bases and J by 4 bases, and 16 bases separated the two germline ends. Germline V lookup: CDR1 MNHEY, CDR2 SVGAGI. The CDR3 runs 15 residues. The CDR3 coding sequence is TGTGCCAGCAGCAAGGGCCTTGAACCGGGAAACACCATATATTTT. Translated, it gives CASSKGLEPGNTIYF.

This chain's CDR3 is CASSGDWITDTQYF. For the CDR3, the DNA is TGTGCCAGCAGCGGGGACTGGATCACAGATACGCAGTATTTT. This chain links TRBV11-2 with TRBJ2-3; tentative D call: TRBD2 (6 bases). This CDR3 spans 14 amino acids. Germline V gives CDR1 SGHAT, CDR2 FQNNGV. Between the trimmed V and J ends, which lost 5 bases and 2 bases, there was a span of 11 bases. Full variable domain (rest looked up from reference TRBV11-2 and TRBJ2-3): EAGVAQSPRYKIIEKRQSVAFWCNPISGHATLYWYQQILGQGPKLLIQFQNNGVVDDSQLPKDRFSAERLKGVDSTLKIQPAKLEDSAVYLCASSGDWITDTQYFGPGTRLTVL.

This clonotype has a handful of counts. The V call is TRBV7-2, the J call TRBJ2-5; the D gene is possibly TRBD1 (5 bases). The CDR3 length is 14 residues. The germline V and J ends were trimmed by 5 bases and 7 bases, with 17 bases remaining between them. The germline V gene encodes CDR1 SGHTA and CDR2 FQGNSA. CDR3 sequence: CASSERPVQGTQYF. The CDR3 DNA sequence: TGTGCCAGCAGCGAACGACCCGTCCAGGGGACCCAGTACTTC. Variable domain in full (rest from reference TRBV7-2 and TRBJ2-5): GAGVSQSPSNKVTEKGKDVELRCDPISGHTALYWYRQSLGQGLEFLIYFQGNSAPDKSGLPSDRFSAERTGGSVSTLTIQRTQQEDSAVYLCASSERPVQGTQYFGPGTRLLVL.

This clonotype came up many times. The chain employs TRBV6-5 and TRBJ1-5, with TRBD1 as a possible D gene (6 bases). The CDR3 contains 13 residues. The germline CDR1 and CDR2 sequences are MNHEY and SVGAGI. Trimming stripped 6 bases from V and 2 bases from J, with 8 bases between. CDR3 DNA: TGTGCCAGCAGCTACAGGGGCAATCAGCCCCAGCATTTT. Residues: CASSYRGNQPQHF.

V gene TRBV5-1 combines with J gene TRBJ1-4, with a weak D call TRBD1 (6 bases). This CDR3 is 15 amino acids long. In germline, CDR1 is SGHRS, CDR2 YFSETQ. V lost 1 base to trimming and J lost 8 bases, with 15 bases between them. The DNA for the CDR3 is TGCGCCAGCAGCTTGCAGGGAGGGGGAGGAGAAAAACTGTTTTTT. It translates to CASSLQGGGGEKLFF.

In its sample, this clonotype was seen a few times. This rearrangement joins TRBV20-1 to TRBJ2-3, with 12 nucleotides matching TRBD2. This CDR3 is 19 amino acids long. Looked up from germline, CDR1 is DFQATT and CDR2 is SNEGSKA (reference sequence). V was pared by 5 bases and J by 0 bases, with 15 bases of the junction left unmatched. The CDR3 DNA reads TGCAGTGCTTCCCCAGCTAGCGGGGGGGCACTATTTAGCACAGATACGCAGTATTTT. Protein product: CSASPASGGALFSTDTQYF.

This clonotype has just a few counts. The chain is built from TRBV5-1 and TRBJ2-5; TRBD2 matches at 9 bases. Germline CDR1 is SGHRS and CDR2 is YFSETQ. CDR3 length: 16 amino acids. V shed 4 bases and J 1 base; nucleotides not matched to a gene: 8. The CDR3 loop is CASSPQLTSGQETQYF. The CDR3 nucleotides read TGCGCCAGCAGCCCGCAATTGACTAGCGGCCAAGAGACCCAGTACTTC.

This clonotype was detected many times. The rearrangement links TRBV4-2 to TRBJ2-7, with 10 bases lining up with TRBD1. J gave up 5 bases and V 4 bases, and 2 bases lay outside the gene matches. The CDR3 sequence is 13 residues long. Germline loops: CDR1 LGHNA, CDR2 YNFKEQ. CDR3 sequence (DNA): TGTGCCAGCAGCCCCGGGACAGGGGACGAGCAGTACTTC. Residues: CASSPGTGDEQYF.

This clonotype was detected only a few times. The rearrangement joins TRBV28 to TRBJ1-5; unclear D gene. The CDR3 spans 15 residues. Germline loops: CDR1 MDHEN, CDR2 SYDVKM. Trimming stripped 5 bases from V and 9 bases from J, with 20 bases between. This chain's CDR3 is CASSRRAQTSPPQHF. The CDR3 DNA follows: TGTGCCAGCAGTAGAAGGGCACAGACTTCTCCGCCCCAGCATTTT.

This clonotype was counted a few times. The chain is built from TRBV6-6 and TRBJ1-5; no reliable D call. Trimming left V 0 bases short and J 1 base short, with 7 bases between. CDR1 is MNHNY, CDR2 SVGAGI, per germline (reference sequence). The CDR3 consists of 15 residues. The DNA for the CDR3 is TGTGCCAGCAGTTACTCGATAGGGAGCAATCAGCCCCAGCATTTT. Translated, it gives CASSYSIGSNQPQHF.

This clonotype turned up a few times. The chain has TRBV7-9 and TRBJ1-2; D is unresolved. In germline, CDR1 is SEHNR, CDR2 FQNEAQ (reference sequence). V shed 4 bases and J shed 4 bases, with 10 bases lying between them. The CDR3 is 13 amino acids. Here the CDR3 reads CASSSPGPYGYTF. The CDR3 region has the DNA TGTGCCAGCAGCTCTCCCGGCCCCTATGGCTACACCTTC.

This clonotype was seen many times. CDR3 loop: CATRGGAGEQFF. Here the CDR3 DNA reads TGTGCCACCCGGGGGGGAGCCGGTGAGCAGTTCTTC. The chain employs TRBV6-2 or TRBV6-3 and TRBJ2-1; 8 bases line up with TRBD2. The CDR3 contains 12 residues. V was clipped by 10 bases and J by 9 bases; unmatched bases: 8. Germline CDR1 reads MNHEY; CDR2 reads SVGEGT.

This clonotype was counted only a few times. In DNA form, the CDR3 reads TGTGCCACCAGCAGCCCCGGGACAGCCTATGGCTACACCTTC. Translated, it gives CATSSPGTAYGYTF. The rearrangement links TRBV15 to TRBJ1-2; TRBD1 matches 7 bases. Germline V gene data show CDR1 as LNHNV and CDR2 as YYDKDF (reference sequence). V gave up 3 bases and J gave up 4 bases; unmatched junction bases: 5. The CDR3 totals 14 residues.

This clonotype was seen only a few times. V is TRBV7-8 and J is TRBJ1-6; D is undetermined. The germline CDR1 and CDR2 sequences are SGHVS and FQNEAQ. Deletions cut 9 bases from V and 11 bases from J, with 11 bases between. This CDR3 region has 11 residues. The CDR3 here is CASIPKPPLHF. The CDR3 DNA follows: TGTGCCAGTATCCCGAAACCACCCCTCCACTTT.

This clonotype occurred a few times. The V call is TRBV9, the J call TRBJ1-1; TRBD1 matches 12 bases. CDR3 length: 16 amino acids. With 2 bases clipped from V and 1 base from J, the junction kept 3 bases outside the gene matches. Germline lookup yields CDR1 SGDLS and CDR2 YYNGEE. The CDR3 DNA follows: TGTGCCAGCAGCGTCCGGGACAGGGGGCCGAACACTGAAGCTTTCTTT. Protein: CASSVRDRGPNTEAFF.

This clonotype was picked up a small number of times. The V gene is TRBV20-1, the J gene TRBJ1-1, with D hard to call. Trimming cost V 1 base and J 5 bases, with 17 bases left between them. The V gene's germline CDR1 is DFQATT and CDR2 SNEGSKA (reference sequence). CDR3 size: 15 residues. The CDR3 sequence is CSARVGENANTEAFF. The CDR3 DNA reads TGCAGTGCTAGAGTGGGAGAGAACGCGAATACTGAAGCTTTCTTT.

This clonotype was found a few times. The rearrangement links TRBV20-1 to TRBJ1-2; D ambiguous. V was cut by 7 bases and J by 5 bases, with 8 bases left in between. The length of the CDR3 is 10 residues. Germline V CDR1 and CDR2: DFQATT, SNEGSKA (reference sequence). CDR3 region: CSGGEYGYTF. CDR3 coding DNA: TGCAGTGGCGGAGAATATGGCTACACCTTC.

The chain couples TRBV5-5 to TRBJ2-3; 11 bases fit TRBD2. CDR1 and CDR2 (germline): SGHKS, YYEKEE (reference sequence). The CDR3 is made up of 16 amino acids. V trimming: 8 bases; J trimming: 1 base; junction bases outside the gene matches: 9. As DNA, the CDR3 is TGTGCCAGTAGCGGGGGGGCCAATTTAGGCACAGATACGCAGTATTTT. This gives the protein CASSGGANLGTDTQYF.

This clonotype was recorded a few times. V is TRBV6-2 or TRBV6-3 and J is TRBJ1-5; 8 bases are a match to TRBD1. CDR1 MNHEY and CDR2 SVGEGT come from the germline V gene. This CDR3 has 14 amino acids. J gave up 5 bases and V 7 bases, and 7 bases lay outside the gene matches. CDR3 sequence: CASTWAGGDQPQHF. The CDR3 bases are TGTGCCAGCACCTGGGCAGGGGGCGATCAGCCCCAGCATTTT.

This clonotype has more than one count but fewer than ten. The chain is built from TRBV7-2 and TRBJ1-1; D is ambiguous. Trimming removed 0 bases at V and 4 bases at J, with 15 bases between. Germline CDR1 is SGHTA and CDR2 is FQGNSA. This CDR3 is 16 amino acids long. CDR3 DNA: TGTGCCAGCAGCTTAGCGGGGTCGGGGTACGGCACTGAAGCTTTCTTT. It translates to CASSLAGSGYGTEAFF.

The CDR3 spells CASSDTAQRTGRADTQYF. The CDR3 DNA reads as TGTGCCAGCAGTGACACCGCCCAGAGGACAGGGCGGGCAGATACGCAGTATTTT. The J gene is TRBJ2-3, the V gene TRBV6-2 or TRBV6-3, with 8 bases aligning to TRBD1. Germline V CDR1 and CDR2: MNHEY, SVGEGT. This CDR3 spans 18 amino acids. V dropped 5 bases and J dropped 4; count of bases not matched to a gene: 17.

The J gene is TRBJ1-1, the V gene TRBV25-1; D is undetermined. Trimming left V 5 bases short and J 1 base short, with 8 bases between. The germline V gene encodes CDR1 MGHDK and CDR2 SYGVNS. The CDR3 is 13 amino acids. CDR3: CASSIDTNTEAFF. In nucleotides, the CDR3 is TGTGCCAGCAGTATAGACACGAACACTGAAGCTTTCTTT. Supplemented by reference TRBV25-1 and TRBJ1-1, the full variable domain reads EADIYQTPRYLVIGTGKKITLECSQTMGHDKMYWYQQDPGMELHLIHYSYGVNSTEKGDLSSESTVSRIRTEHFPLTLESARPSHTSQYLCASSIDTNTEAFFGQGTRLTVV.

The chain joins TRBV5-1 to TRBJ1-2; 7 nucleotides agree with TRBD1. The CDR3 totals 14 residues. Germline V gives CDR1 SGHRS, CDR2 YFSETQ. Trimming took 3 bases from V and 6 from J; bases not matched to a gene: 8. The CDR3 loop reads CASSSTGSWNGYTF. The CDR3 DNA sequence: TGCGCCAGCAGCTCGACAGGGAGTTGGAATGGCTACACCTTC.

The rearrangement joins TRBV4-3 to TRBJ1-5, with D maybe TRBD1 (6 bases). The CDR3 loop spans 17 amino acids. V dropped 0 bases and J dropped 7 bases, with 19 bases sitting between them. Per germline, CDR1 LGHNA and CDR2 YSLEER. The DNA for the CDR3 is TGCGCCAGCAGCCAAGACGCCACCGCGGGGGGCTCGCAGCCCCAGCATTTT. Protein product: CASSQDATAGGSQPQHF.

In its sample, this clonotype was seen once. The gene calls are TRBV5-1 and TRBJ2-5; 9 nucleotides agree with TRBD2. This CDR3 has 16 amino acids. Germline loops: CDR1 SGHRS, CDR2 YFSETQ. With 4 bases clipped from V and 1 base from J, the junction kept 8 bases outside the gene matches. CDR3 amino acids: CASSHAAGGLQETQYF. In nucleotides, the CDR3 is TGCGCCAGCAGCCACGCAGCGGGGGGACTCCAAGAGACCCAGTACTTC.

CDR3 protein: CASSVASQSDTQYF. DNA for the CDR3: TGTGCCAGCAGCGTAGCCTCACAGTCAGATACGCAGTATTTT. The rearrangement uses TRBV9 and TRBJ2-3; D gene ambiguous. Germline V gene data show CDR1 as SGDLS and CDR2 as YYNGEE. This CDR3 is built from 14 residues. Trimming stripped 0 bases from V and 4 bases from J, with 9 bases between.

This chain uses TRBV7-2 with TRBJ1-4; D perhaps matches TRBD1 (5 bases). Trimming cost V 1 base and J 6 bases, with 9 bases left between them. The CDR3 has 14 residues. The germline CDR1 and CDR2 sequences are SGHTA and FQGNSA. The CDR3 region is CASSLVGGDEKLFF. CDR3 DNA: TGTGCCAGCAGCTTAGTCGGAGGGGATGAAAAACTGTTTTTT.

The CDR3 region has the DNA TGCGCCAGCAGCCACCGGGCAGGCACTGAAGCTTTCTTT. It is translated as CASSHRAGTEAFF. This chain uses TRBV4-3 with TRBJ1-1; D unclear. Trimming pared 3 bases from V and 4 bases from J, leaving 9 bases between. The CDR3 runs 13 residues. Germline V CDR1 and CDR2: LGHNA, YSLEER.

The gene calls are TRBV9 and TRBJ2-5; D gene ambiguous. The CDR3 is 15 amino acids. Germline V gene sequence: CDR1 SGDLS, CDR2 YYNGEE. Trimming took off 3 bases at V and 5 bases at J, with 17 bases between the two ends. Here the CDR3 DNA reads TGTGCCAGCAGCGCCGCTAGTAGGGCCTGGGAGACCCAGTACTTC. This encodes CASSAASRAWETQYF.